The T cell receptor (beta chain) under discussion was sequenced for a study of T cell repertoires in cytomegalovirus infection. Study at large: TCR beta signatures that were public indicated CMV infection and matching HLA type.

The study, taken as a whole, reports: The ex vivo response showed dominance by HLA-C-restricted CMV-specific TCR beta clonotypes. Cumulative frequency of public TCR beta families picked out carriers of CMV plus the relevant HLA.

Remarks on this clonotype: As yet, its antigen is unknown.

TCRdb processed the reads anew with MiXCR; each CDR3 protein has one entry. The sample has around 100,000 distinct CDR3 sequences, roughly 39% seen once. This receptor was identified in a human donor in good health (CMV status not recorded). Some clones in this sample may be carry-over from other donors' samples. Sequences were derived from CD8+ T cells from cultured PBMCs, sampled from culture after CMV antigen stimulation.

CDR3 residues: CASRLGQGAAYEQFF. CDR3 in DNA: TGTGCCAGCAGACTCGGACAGGGGGCTGCGTATGAGCAGTTCTTC. This rearrangement joins TRBV6-5 to TRBJ2-1; 11 bases match TRBD1. Trimming took 6 bases from V and 8 from J; bases not matched to a gene: 9. This CDR3 contains 15 residues. CDR1 and CDR2 from the germline V gene are MNHEY and SVGAGI.